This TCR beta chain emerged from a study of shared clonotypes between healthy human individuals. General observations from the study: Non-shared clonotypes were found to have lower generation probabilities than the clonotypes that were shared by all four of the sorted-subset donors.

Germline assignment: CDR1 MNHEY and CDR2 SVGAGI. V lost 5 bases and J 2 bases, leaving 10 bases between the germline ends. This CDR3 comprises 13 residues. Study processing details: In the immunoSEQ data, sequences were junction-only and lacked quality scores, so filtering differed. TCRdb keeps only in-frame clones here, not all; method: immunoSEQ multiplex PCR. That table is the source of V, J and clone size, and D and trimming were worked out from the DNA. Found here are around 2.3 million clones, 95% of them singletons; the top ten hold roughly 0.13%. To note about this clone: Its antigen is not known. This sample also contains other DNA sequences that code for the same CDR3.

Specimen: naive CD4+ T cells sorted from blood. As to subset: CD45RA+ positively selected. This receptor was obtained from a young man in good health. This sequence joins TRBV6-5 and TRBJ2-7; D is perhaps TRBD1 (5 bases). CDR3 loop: CASSGDRAYEQYF. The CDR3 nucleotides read TGTGCCAGCAGTGGCGACAGAGCCTACGAGCAGTACTTC.